Each of the 2 T cell receptor beta chains below was sequenced from the same sample in a study of T cell changes during pregnancy in multiple sclerosis. Sequencing was performed with immunoSEQ multiplex PCR; in TCRdb, only in-frame clones are kept and a portion is missing. The data show about 50,000 clones, roughly 94% seen once. The starting material was CD4+ T cells from peripheral blood mononuclear cells, obtained in the third trimester of pregnancy. These receptors all come from a female donor with multiple sclerosis, enrolled in a pregnancy study.

The CDR3 region has the DNA TGTGCCAGCAGCTCGATCAGGGGGGGACAGGGAGAGCAGTACTTC. Translation: CASSSIRGGQGEQYF. The genes are TRBV5-6 and TRBJ2-7; 9 nucleotides align to TRBD1. Germline V gives CDR1 SGHDT, CDR2 YYEEEE. The CDR3 extends over 15 amino acids. Losses at the gene ends were 3 bases for V and 7 bases for J; bases not matched to a gene: 11.

The chain combines TRBV2 with TRBJ2-7; maybe TRBD1 (6 bases). With 5 bases removed from V and 6 bases from J, the gap between germline ends came to 8 bases. The CDR3 has 11 amino acids. Germline CDR1 reads SNHLY; CDR2 reads FYNNEI. The CDR3 DNA sequence: TGTGCCAGCAGTTTGGACAGCGAGCAGTACTTC. Protein product: CASSLDSEQYF.